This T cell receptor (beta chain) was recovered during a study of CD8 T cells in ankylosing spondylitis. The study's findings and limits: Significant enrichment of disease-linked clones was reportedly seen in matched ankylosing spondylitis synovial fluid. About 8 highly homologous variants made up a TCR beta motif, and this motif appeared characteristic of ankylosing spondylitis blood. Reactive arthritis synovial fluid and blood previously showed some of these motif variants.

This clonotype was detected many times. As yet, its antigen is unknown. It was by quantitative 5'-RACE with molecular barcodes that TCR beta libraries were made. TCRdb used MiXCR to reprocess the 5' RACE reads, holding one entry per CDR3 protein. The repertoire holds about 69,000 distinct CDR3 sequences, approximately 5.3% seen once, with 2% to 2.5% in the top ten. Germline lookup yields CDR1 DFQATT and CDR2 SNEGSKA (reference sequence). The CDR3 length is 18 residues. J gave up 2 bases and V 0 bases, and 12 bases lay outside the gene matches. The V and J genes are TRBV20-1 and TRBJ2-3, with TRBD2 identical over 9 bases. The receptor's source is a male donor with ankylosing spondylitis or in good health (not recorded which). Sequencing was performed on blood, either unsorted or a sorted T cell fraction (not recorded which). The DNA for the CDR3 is TGCAGTGCTAGAGATCTGGGGAGTCTAGCGGGGATCACAGATACGCAGTATTTT. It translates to CSARDLGSLAGITDTQYF.